Below are 6 T cell receptor beta chains sequenced from a single sample in a study of cytomegalovirus exposure and HLA in healthy donors. The PCR employed 60 Vbeta primers together with 13 Jbeta primers. Sequenced by immunoSEQ multiplex PCR; TCRdb stores in-frame clones only, minus some. The profile covers around 100,000 clones, with roughly 69% appearing a single time and roughly 2.6% taken by the ten largest. Sequencing was performed on PBMCs. The receptor source for this set is a man aged 45-60 years in good health and CMV-seropositive.

This clone has a handful of counts. The chain uses TRBV4-1 and TRBJ1-5; D gene ambiguous. Germline CDR1 reads MGHRA; CDR2 reads YSYEKL. The CDR3 sequence is 16 residues long. Trimming left V 0 bases short and J 0 bases short, with 9 bases between. The CDR3 spells CASSQEAAYSNQPQHF. The CDR3 DNA reads as TGCGCCAGCAGCCAAGAAGCCGCTTATAGCAATCAGCCCCAGCATTTT.

V and J are TRBV28 and TRBJ1-2; D possibly corresponds to TRBD1 (5 bases). Germline V gene sequence: CDR1 MDHEN, CDR2 SYDVKM. The CDR3 has 14 amino acids. V was shortened by 5 bases and J by 0 bases, with 10 bases between the two germline ends. The CDR3 coding sequence is TGTGCCAGCAGTGTGGGGACTTCTAACTATGGCTACACCTTC. It specifies CASSVGTSNYGYTF.

This chain joins TRBV2 and TRBJ2-6, with D tentatively TRBD2 (5 bases). The CDR3 runs to 14 residues. Germline V gives CDR1 SNHLY, CDR2 FYNNEI. Trimming stripped 7 bases from V and 4 bases from J, with 11 bases between. CDR3 in amino acids: CASKEGLGANVLTF. The DNA of the CDR3 is TGTGCCAGCAAAGAGGGTCTCGGGGCCAACGTCCTGACTTTC.

This chain joins TRBV11-3 and TRBJ2-3, with 15 bases matching TRBD2. The trim removed 5 bases at V and 4 bases at J, leaving 10 bases unmatched. The CDR3 is 18 residues long. Germline loops: CDR1 SGHNT, CDR2 YENEEA. The CDR3 DNA is TGTGCCAGCAGCCCGCCCAGGGGACTAGCGGGAGGAGCAGATACGCAGTATTTT. It yields the protein CASSPPRGLAGGADTQYF.

The chain is built from TRBV18 and TRBJ2-4; weak D call: TRBD2 (5 bases). The ends were cut back, 6 bases at V and 1 base at J, with 25 bases in the middle. The CDR3 spans 19 residues. Per the germline V gene, CDR1 is KGHSH and CDR2 is LQKENI. Here the CDR3 reads CASSVSSGVSGGAKNIQYF. As DNA, the CDR3 is TGTGCCAGCTCCGTTTCGAGCGGAGTTTCCGGCGGCGCCAAAAACATTCAGTACTTC.

The chain uses TRBV6-1 and TRBJ1-4; tentative D call: TRBD1 (5 bases). CDR3 length: 14 amino acids. Trimming cost V 4 bases and J 7 bases, with 13 bases left between them. The V gene's germline CDR1 is MNHNS and CDR2 SASEGT. The CDR3 region has the DNA TGTGCCAGCAGTGCCCTCGGGGGGGGTGAAAAACTGTTTTTT. This encodes CASSALGGGEKLFF.